This passage covers 8 T cell receptor beta chains from one sample sequenced in a study of OX40 agonist ivuxolimab in advanced cancers. TCRdb keeps only in-frame clones here, not all; method: immunoSEQ multiplex PCR. Altogether about 60,000 clones are present, 86% being singletons, with the ten largest covering 0.55%. Sequenced material: CD4+ or CD8+ T cells sorted from blood, taken in a trial of the OX40 agonist ivuxolimab. The source is an adult with an advanced solid tumor such as melanoma, head and neck, liver or kidney cancer.

The chain links TRBV28 to TRBJ1-5; tentatively, D is TRBD1 (5 bases). This CDR3 spans 13 amino acids. The V gene lost 6 bases and the J gene lost 7 bases, with 13 bases spanning the gap. CDR1 MDHEN and CDR2 SYDVKM come from the germline V gene. CDR3 sequence (DNA): TGTGCCAGCAGGCAGGGTGGTGGCCAGCCCCAGCATTTT. Residues: CASRQGGGQPQHF.

The chain recombines TRBV6-1 with TRBJ2-1, with D maybe TRBD2 (7 bases). CDR1 is MNHNS and CDR2 is SASEGT in the germline V gene. CDR3 length equals 14 residues. V lost 0 bases to trimming and J lost 9 bases, with 12 bases between them. Here the CDR3 reads CASSEAGRGSEQFF. The DNA of the CDR3 is TGTGCCAGCAGTGAAGCGGGGAGGGGGAGTGAGCAGTTCTTC.

The rearrangement joins TRBV5-1 to TRBJ1-3; D unclear. V was clipped by 2 bases and J by 2 bases, with 14 bases between them. CDR1 SGHRS and CDR2 YFSETQ come from the germline V gene. The CDR3 has 16 residues. CDR3: CASSFSGGNAGNTIYF. In DNA, the CDR3 is TGCGCCAGCAGCTTCTCGGGAGGGAACGCTGGAAACACCATATATTTT.

This chain joins TRBV27 and TRBJ1-1, with 8 bases lining up with TRBD1. The CDR3 runs to 17 residues. CDR1 and CDR2 (germline): MNHEY, SMNVEV (reference sequence). Unmatched junction bases numbered 12, after V lost 5 bases and J lost 1 base. CDR3 sequence reads: CASSPGTGIEGNTEAFF. CDR3 coding DNA: TGTGCCAGCAGTCCCGGGACAGGTATTGAGGGGAACACTGAAGCTTTCTTT.

The V and J genes are TRBV28 and TRBJ2-3; 11 bases map to TRBD1. V lost 6 bases, J lost 7 bases, and 12 bases stayed unmatched. The CDR3 is made up of 16 amino acids. Per germline, CDR1 MDHEN and CDR2 SYDVKM. This chain's CDR3 is CASRSAPGQGGYTQYF. The DNA of the CDR3 is TGTGCCAGCAGGTCCGCTCCGGGACAGGGGGGATATACGCAGTATTTT.

This chain joins TRBV11-2 and TRBJ2-7, with D unresolved. This CDR3 comprises 11 residues. From germline, CDR1 is SGHAT and CDR2 FQNNGV. The germline V and J ends were trimmed by 5 bases and 6 bases, with 8 bases remaining between them. The CDR3 is CASSHVGEQYF. The CDR3 DNA reads as TGTGCCAGCAGCCACGTGGGCGAGCAGTACTTC.

The rearrangement joins TRBV30 to TRBJ1-5, with D unclear. The V gene's germline CDR1 is GTSNPN and CDR2 SVGIG (reference sequence). V lost 3 bases and J lost 4, with 13 bases in between. The CDR3 is 14 residues long. CDR3 in DNA: TGTGCCTGGAGCGCCGGACCTAAGAATCAGCCCCAGCATTTT. This codes for CAWSAGPKNQPQHF.

The chain carries TRBV5-4 and TRBJ2-7; no clear D gene. The V gene lost 4 bases and the J gene lost 3 bases, with 14 bases spanning the gap. The CDR3 length is 14 residues. CDR1 SGHNT and CDR2 YYREEE come from the germline V gene (reference sequence). The CDR3 DNA reads TGTGCCAGCAGCGGGCGGCCGGGCGACTACGAGCAGTACTTC. It is translated as CASSGRPGDYEQYF.